The next 14 T cell receptor beta chains were all read from a single sample in a study of cytomegalovirus exposure and HLA in healthy donors. In the PCR, 60 Vbeta and 13 Jbeta primers were used. The table came from immunoSEQ multiplex PCR; TCRdb's copy has only in-frame clones and leaves some out. The sample holds approximately 51,000 clones, 81% seen once. The material sequenced was PBMCs. The receptors stem from a boy aged 10-17 years in good health and CMV-seropositive.

The CDR3 sequence: CSVVGGQGQPQHF. DNA of the CDR3: TGCAGCGTTGTCGGGGGGCAAGGGCAGCCCCAGCATTTT. The rearrangement joins TRBV29-1 to TRBJ1-5, with a tentative D call TRBD1 (6 bases). There are 13 residues in the CDR3. Germline V gene data show CDR1 as SQVTM and CDR2 as ANQGSEA. V gave up 4 bases and J gave up 7 bases, with 14 bases separating them. Supplemented by reference TRBV29-1 and TRBJ1-5, the full variable domain reads SAVISQKPSRDICQRGTSLTIQCQVDSQVTMMFWYRQQPGQSLTLIATANQGSEATYESGFVIDKFPISRPNLTFSTLTVSNMSPEDSSIYLCSVVGGQGQPQHFGDGTRLSIL.

Points on this clone: One end of the junction fails to match germline, which may point to a read error. The chain combines TRBV15 with TRBJ1-4; the D gene is possibly TRBD1 (6 bases). The CDR3 loop spans 15 amino acids. Germline-derived CDR1 and CDR2 are LNHNV and YYDKDF (reference sequence). The CDR3 spells CATGRGHRDFEKLFF. CDR3 in DNA: TGTGCCACCGGCAGAGGTCACAGGGATTTCGAAAAACTGTTTTTT.

J is TRBJ2-7 and V is TRBV7-2, with 9 bases matching TRBD2. Germline CDR1 and CDR2: SGHTA and FQGNSA. The CDR3 has 14 residues. The V and J ends lost 5 bases and 4 bases, in that order; junction bases with no gene match: 6. CDR3 coding DNA: TGTGCCAGCAGCGTGGTAGCGGGGGAGTACGAGCAGTACTTC. Translated, it gives CASSVVAGEYEQYF. Full variable domain (outside the CDR3, taken from reference TRBV7-2 and TRBJ2-7): GAGVSQSPSNKVTEKGKDVELRCDPISGHTALYWYRQSLGQGLEFLIYFQGNSAPDKSGLPSDRFSAERTGGSVSTLTIQRTQQEDSAVYLCASSVVAGEYEQYFGPGTRLTVT.

This chain connects TRBV7-9 to TRBJ2-3; D perhaps matches TRBD2 (6 bases). The V gene lost 6 bases and the J gene lost 3 bases, with 16 bases spanning the gap. Germline V gene data show CDR1 as SEHNR and CDR2 as FQNEAQ (reference sequence). There are 15 residues in the CDR3. The DNA of the CDR3 is TGTGCCAGCAGGGGGCTAGCCGGGGGAACAGATACGCAGTATTTT. Encoded protein: CASRGLAGGTDTQYF.

This clone was seen only once. The rearrangement joins TRBV7-3 to TRBJ1-2; 7 bases line up with TRBD1. V lost 4 bases and J lost 5; bases outside the gene matches: 19. Germline-derived CDR1 and CDR2 are SGHTA and FQGTGA. The CDR3 is made up of 18 amino acids. This CDR3 reads CASSSPPGQTKTAYGYTF. CDR3 nucleotides: TGTGCCAGCAGCTCCCCTCCGGGACAGACCAAGACAGCGTATGGCTACACCTTC. Filled out from reference TRBV7-3 and TRBJ1-2, the complete variable domain reads GAGVSQTPSNKVTEKGKYVELRCDPISGHTALYWYRQSLGQGPEFLIYFQGTGAADDSGLPNDRFFAVRPEGSVSTLKIQRTERGDSAVYLCASSSPPGQTKTAYGYTFGSGTRLTVV.

The chain has TRBV6-4 and TRBJ2-1; TRBD2 matches at 8 bases. CDR1 and CDR2 (germline): MRHNA, SNTAGT. V dropped 2 bases and J dropped 9; count of bases not matched to a gene: 9. The CDR3 is made up of 15 amino acids. CDR3 residues: CASSDGRGGLGEQFF. In DNA form, the CDR3 reads TGTGCCAGCAGTGACGGTCGGGGGGGCTTAGGTGAGCAGTTCTTC.

This clone was seen a handful of times. This sequence joins TRBV6-5 and TRBJ1-4; D is unclear. This CDR3 is 14 amino acids long. V lost 2 bases and J lost 8, with 12 bases in between. Germline CDR1 MNHEY, CDR2 SVGAGI. The CDR3 DNA reads TGTGCCAGCAGTTACGAAGAGGGTCGGGAAAAACTGTTTTTT. Its protein is CASSYEEGREKLFF.

The gene calls are TRBV27 and TRBJ2-7, with D possibly TRBD2 on 6 matching bases. Trimming cost V 0 bases and J 7 bases, with 16 bases left between them. This CDR3 comprises 15 residues. Germline lookup yields CDR1 MNHEY and CDR2 SMNVEV (reference sequence). In DNA, the CDR3 is TGTGCCAGCAGTTTATCGGTAGGAGGGTCTCGGGAGCAGTACTTC. Protein product: CASSLSVGGSREQYF.

On this clone: One junction end does not reproduce the germline sequence, and a read error may be involved. V and J are TRBV7-7 and TRBJ2-7; D possibly corresponds to TRBD2 (6 bases). The CDR3 totals 14 residues. CDR1 is SSHAT and CDR2 is FNYEAQ in the germline V gene (reference sequence). CDR3 in DNA: TGTGCTAGCAGCGAATCTGGGGGGACCTACGAGCAGTACTTC. It yields the protein CASSESGGTYEQYF.

The rearrangement joins TRBV4-1 to TRBJ1-5, with 9 bases matching TRBD1. There are 17 residues in the CDR3. The germline V gene has CDR1 MGHRA and CDR2 YSYEKL. The J segment lost 5 bases and the V segment lost 1 base, leaving 9 bases of the junction unmatched. In DNA, the CDR3 is TGCGCCAGCAGCCAAGCCTGGACAGGGGAGGGGGATCAGCCCCAGCATTTT. This gives the protein CASSQAWTGEGDQPQHF.

V gene TRBV7-8 combines with J gene TRBJ2-2; D is unclear. The CDR3 is 16 residues long. The V gene's germline CDR1 is SGHVS and CDR2 FQNEAQ. The germline V and J ends were trimmed by 7 bases and 5 bases, with 20 bases remaining between them. CDR3: CASKSSTRVTTGELFF. CDR3 bases: TGTGCCAGCAAGAGCTCCACGAGAGTTACTACCGGGGAGCTGTTTTTT.

The count of this clone is one. The V call is TRBV9, the J call TRBJ2-5, with 7 bases fitting TRBD2. The assigned J gene may be wrong: the sequence end matches TRBJ2-7 better. The CDR3 covers 16 residues. Per germline, CDR1 SGDLS and CDR2 YYNGEE. The CDR3 protein is CASSVGGGPSSYEQYF. In DNA, the CDR3 is TGTGCCAGCAGCGTAGGGGGGGGTCCAAGCTCCTACGAGCAGTACTTC.

This clone was picked up one time. V is TRBV5-4 and J is TRBJ1-2; tentatively, D is TRBD1 (6 bases). Germline V CDR1 and CDR2: SGHNT, YYREEE (reference sequence). The CDR3 contains 14 residues. The V and J ends lost 4 bases and 8 bases respectively, with 18 bases between them. The CDR3 loop reads CASSLRQEADGYTF. The CDR3 coding sequence is TGTGCCAGCAGCCTCCGACAGGAGGCAGACGGCTACACCTTC. The whole variable domain, filled in from reference TRBV5-4 and TRBJ1-2, reads ETGVTQSPTHLIKTRGQQVTLRCSSQSGHNTVSWYQQALGQGPQFIFQYYREEENGRGNFPPRFSGLQFPNYSSELNVNALELDDSALYLCASSLRQEADGYTFGSGTRLTVV.

This clone was observed a handful of times. This chain uses TRBV27 with TRBJ2-5, with a tentative D call TRBD2 (5 bases). The CDR3 is made up of 14 amino acids. Per germline, CDR1 MNHEY and CDR2 SMNVEV (reference sequence). V lost 1 base, J lost 7 bases, and 13 bases lay in between. The DNA of the CDR3 is TGTGCCAGCAGTTTATATGGGGAAGAGGGGACCCAGTACTTC. This codes for CASSLYGEEGTQYF.